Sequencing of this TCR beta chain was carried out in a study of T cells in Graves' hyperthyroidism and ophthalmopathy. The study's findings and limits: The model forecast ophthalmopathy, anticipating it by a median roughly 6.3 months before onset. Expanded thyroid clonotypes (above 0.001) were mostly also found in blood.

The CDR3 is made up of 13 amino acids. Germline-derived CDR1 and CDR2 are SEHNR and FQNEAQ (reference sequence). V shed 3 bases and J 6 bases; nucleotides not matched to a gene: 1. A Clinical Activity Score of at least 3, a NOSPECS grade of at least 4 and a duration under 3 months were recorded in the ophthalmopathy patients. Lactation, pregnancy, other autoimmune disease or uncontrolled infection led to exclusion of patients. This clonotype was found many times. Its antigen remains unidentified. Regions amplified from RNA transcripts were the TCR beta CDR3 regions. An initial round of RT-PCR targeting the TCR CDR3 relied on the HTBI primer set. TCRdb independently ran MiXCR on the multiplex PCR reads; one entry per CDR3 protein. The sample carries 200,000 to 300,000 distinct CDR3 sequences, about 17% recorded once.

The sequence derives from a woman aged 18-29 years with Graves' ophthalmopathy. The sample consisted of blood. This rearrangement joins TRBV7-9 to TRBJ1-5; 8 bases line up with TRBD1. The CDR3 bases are TGTGCCAGCAGCTTGGACAGGGCTCAGCCCCAGCATTTT. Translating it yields CASSLDRAQPQHF.